Detailed here is one TCR beta chain. The antigen remains unidentified. The data were obtained in a study of shared clonotypes between healthy human individuals. Sequencing was performed with immunoSEQ multiplex PCR; in TCRdb, only in-frame clones are kept and a portion is missing. There are around 1.5 million clones in the sample; roughly 98% occur only once, and 0.4% to 0.45% lies in the top ten. Donors included only healthy HIV-negative adults lacking recent acute infections or vaccinations. CDR1 and CDR2 (germline): MNHNS, SASEGT. V was clipped by 4 bases and J by 5 bases, with 9 bases between them. CDR3 length: 13 residues. The study, taken as a whole, reports: Large sequencing depth failed to make sorted-subset sequencing complete, rarefaction showed. Expectations were that clonotype sharing among donors would be affected by sequencing depth.

The chain links TRBV6-1 to TRBJ1-3; D is unclear. This sequence originates from a man under 40 in good health. Sequencing used naive CD4+ T cells sorted from blood. As to subset: CD45RA+ positively selected. DNA of the CDR3: TGTGCCAGCAGTGTTAGGTTTCGAAACACCATATATTTT. This gives the protein CASSVRFRNTIYF.